These 14 T cell receptor beta chains share one sample of origin, sequenced in a study of control samples from healthy donors and cancer patients. TCRdb's copy holds only in-frame clones and misses some; the assay was immunoSEQ multiplex PCR. The table has roughly 130,000 clones, approximately 94% seen once. The sample was PBMCs. The receptors stem from a man in his fifties or sixties with head and neck cancer.

The genes are TRBV7-9 and TRBJ2-1; maybe TRBD1 (6 bases). V was pared by 4 bases and J by 6 bases, with 16 bases between. The CDR3 runs to 15 residues. Germline values: CDR1 SEHNR, CDR2 FQNEAQ (reference sequence). Written as DNA, the CDR3 is TGTGCCAGCAGCTCCGAAACGGGACAACGCAATGAGCAGTTCTTC. Amino acids: CASSSETGQRNEQFF.

This clone was counted once. The J gene is TRBJ1-1, the V gene TRBV7-9; D remains unclear. The germline V gene encodes CDR1 SEHNR and CDR2 FQNEAQ (reference sequence). V lost 7 bases and J 1 base, leaving 13 bases between the germline ends. This CDR3 is built from 14 residues. The DNA of the CDR3 is TGTGCCAGCACTAAGGGAGGGCCGAACACTGAAGCTTTCTTT. The encoded protein is CASTKGGPNTEAFF.

In this sample, this clone turned up once. The gene calls are TRBV7-2 and TRBJ2-3; the match to TRBD2 covers 9 bases. Germline loops: CDR1 SGHTA, CDR2 FQGNSA. The V and J ends lost 2 bases and 6 bases, in that order; junction bases with no gene match: 3. The CDR3 length is 14 residues. DNA of the CDR3: TGTGCCAGCAGCTTACTAGCGGGGAGGGATACGCAGTATTTT. It translates to CASSLLAGRDTQYF.

V usage is TRBV6-5 and J usage is TRBJ1-6; the match to TRBD1 covers 11 bases. The CDR3 totals 15 residues. V lost 4 bases to trimming and J lost 14 bases; unmatched junction nucleotides: 10. Germline CDR1 and CDR2: MNHEY and SVGAGI. The CDR3 loop is CASSLVGTGGSALHF. The DNA for the CDR3 is TGTGCCAGCAGTTTAGTTGGGACAGGGGGTTCGGCCCTCCACTTT.

The chain couples TRBV6-2 or TRBV6-3 to TRBJ1-5; 8 positions agree with TRBD1. The germline V gene has CDR1 MNHEY and CDR2 SVGEGT. Losses at the gene ends were 4 bases for V and 7 bases for J; bases not matched to a gene: 9. This CDR3 has 15 amino acids. The DNA for the CDR3 is TGTGCCAGCAGTTCCGAGGACAGGGTTTTGCAGCCCCAGCATTTT. Its translation is CASSSEDRVLQPQHF.

The chain joins TRBV7-2 to TRBJ1-2; D not resolved. Trimming cost V 6 bases and J 3 bases, with 14 bases left between them. The CDR3 runs 14 residues. Germline V gene data show CDR1 as SGHTA and CDR2 as FQGNSA. The CDR3 here is CASSPLPQDYGYTF. CDR3 sequence (DNA): TGTGCCAGCAGTCCCTTGCCGCAGGACTATGGCTACACCTTC. The variable domain in full, completed from reference TRBV7-2 and TRBJ1-2, reads GAGVSQSPSNKVTEKGKDVELRCDPISGHTALYWYRQSLGQGLEFLIYFQGNSAPDKSGLPSDRFSAERTGGSVSTLTIQRTQQEDSAVYLCASSPLPQDYGYTFGSGTRLTVV.

V and J are TRBV6-6 and TRBJ2-3; 10 bases map to TRBD2. The trim removed 2 bases at V and 6 bases at J, leaving 5 bases unmatched. The germline V gene has CDR1 MNHNY and CDR2 SVGAGI (reference sequence). CDR3 length: 15 residues. CDR3 DNA: TGTGCCAGCAGTTACGCGGGACTAGCGTACGATACGCAGTATTTT. Translated: CASSYAGLAYDTQYF.

CDR3 region: CASSLMGTLTDTQYF. In DNA, the CDR3 is TGTGCCAGCAGCTTAATGGGGACGCTCACAGATACGCAGTATTTT. This rearrangement joins TRBV7-3 to TRBJ2-3; D possibly matches TRBD1 or TRBD2 (5 bases each). Germline lookup yields CDR1 SGHTA and CDR2 FQGTGA. V lost 1 base to trimming and J lost 2 bases, with 10 bases between them. CDR3 length: 15 residues.

The CDR3 DNA reads as TGTGCCAGCAGCGGCAGGGGCTATGGCTACACCTTC. It is translated as CASSGRGYGYTF. This rearrangement joins TRBV9 to TRBJ1-2; tentative D call: TRBD1 (6 bases). The length of the CDR3 is 12 residues. CDR1 and CDR2 (germline): SGDLS, YYNGEE. Trimming removed 3 bases at V and 4 bases at J, with 7 bases between.

The CDR3 DNA follows: TGTGCCAGCTCACCGGGACAGGGAGGAACCTACGAGCAGTACTTC. It yields the protein CASSPGQGGTYEQYF. The chain links TRBV18 to TRBJ2-7; 9 bases match TRBD1. J was trimmed by 2 bases and V by 3 bases; bases with no gene match: 5. The CDR3 runs 15 residues. Looked up from germline, CDR1 is KGHSH and CDR2 is LQKENI. Complete variable domain (other parts from reference TRBV18 and TRBJ2-7): NAGVMQNPRHLVRRRGQEARLRCSPMKGHSHVYWYRQLPEEGLKFMVYLQKENIIDESGMPKERFSAEFPKEGPSILRIQQVVRGDSAAYFCASSPGQGGTYEQYFGPGTRLTVT.

V and J are TRBV5-1 and TRBJ2-1; TRBD2 matches at 8 bases. The germline V gene has CDR1 SGHRS and CDR2 YFSETQ. V lost 4 bases and J lost 4; bases outside the gene matches: 4. CDR3 size: 14 residues. The DNA of the CDR3 is TGCGCCAGCAGCGTGCGGGGGGCGTACAATGAGCAGTTCTTC. Translation gives CASSVRGAYNEQFF.

V and J are TRBV24-1 and TRBJ2-3; D is unresolved. Germline V lookup: CDR1 KGHDR, CDR2 SFDVKD. V lost 9 bases and J 5 bases, leaving 20 bases between the germline ends. The CDR3 loop spans 15 amino acids. The CDR3 region has the DNA TGTGCCACCCCGTTTGGACGGGCCAAGGTAGATACGCAGTATTTT. Encoded protein: CATPFGRAKVDTQYF.

The chain is built from TRBV5-6 and TRBJ2-1; D may be TRBD2 (5 bases). This CDR3 contains 15 residues. V gave up 2 bases and J gave up 6 bases, with 15 bases separating them. Germline values: CDR1 SGHDT, CDR2 YYEEEE. The CDR3 sequence is CASSFGNRLINEQFF. For the CDR3, the DNA is TGTGCCAGCAGCTTCGGGAATCGGCTGATCAATGAGCAGTTCTTC.

The chain carries TRBV5-4 and TRBJ2-1, with TRBD2 identical over 14 bases. The germline V gene has CDR1 SGHNT and CDR2 YYREEE (reference sequence). V lost 2 bases and J lost 9; bases outside the gene matches: 4. The CDR3 runs to 15 residues. The CDR3: CASSFGLAGGLEQFF. The CDR3 DNA reads TGTGCCAGCAGCTTCGGACTAGCGGGGGGACTTGAGCAGTTCTTC.